The rows below give T cell receptor beta chains drawn from one sample of a study of shared clonotypes between healthy human individuals. Profiled with immunoSEQ multiplex PCR; TCRdb holds only in-frame clones, not every one. This sample has about 2.2 million clones; approximately 94% occur once, and the top ten carry over 1.5%. The sample taken for sequencing was naive CD8+ T cells from PBMCs. These receptor sequences come from a man aged 18 to 30 in good health. Some clones in this sample may be carry-over from other donors' samples. Both conserved end residues are part of each CDR3. The order of the fields is V gene, J gene, D gene, clone size, CDR3 DNA, CDR3 protein. A D gene is named only where the DNA matches it firmly. Clone size is not always given. Where it is, it says once, few, many or a class for expanded clones.

TRBV5-6	TRBJ2-1	TRBD1	.	TGTGCCAGCAACAGAGCCGGGACAGGAAACAATGAGCAGTTCTTC	CASNRAGTGNNEQFF
TRBV19	TRBJ2-7	.	.	TGTGCCAGTAGTATGTCGGTGGGCTACTCCTACGAGCAGTACTTC	CASSMSVGYSYEQYF
TRBV6-1	TRBJ2-7	TRBD1	.	TGTGCCAGCAGTGAAGGGAACAGGGGTCCATACGAGCAGTACTTC	CASSEGNRGPYEQYF
TRBV18	TRBJ2-2	.	.	TGTGCCAGCTCACCCCCATGGGAGACAACGAACACCGGGGAGCTGTTTTTT	CASSPPWETTNTGELFF
TRBV18	TRBJ2-5	.	.	TGTGCCAGCTCCCCGGCGGTCCAAGAGACCCAGTACTTC	CASSPAVQETQYF
TRBV29-1	TRBJ1-2	.	.	TGCAGCGTGTCGACCTCTGGGGGCTATGGCTACACCTTC	CSVSTSGGYGYTF
TRBV29-1	TRBJ2-2	.	.	TGCAGCGTTGGCCTAGCCGCGAACACCGGGGAGCTGTTTTTT	CSVGLAANTGELFF
TRBV5-1	TRBJ2-7	TRBD2	once	TGCGCCAGCAGCTTTGGGCGGGAGCGGCAGTACTTC	CASSFGRERQYF
TRBV4-1	TRBJ1-5	.	few	TGCGCCAGCAGAAACGCAGGGGTTGGTCAGCCCCAGCATTTT	CASRNAGVGQPQHF
TRBV7-8	TRBJ2-7	.	.	TGTGCCAGCAGCCCACTTCCCGGGGCCTCCTACGAGCAGTACTTC	CASSPLPGASYEQYF
TRBV27	TRBJ2-1	.	.	TGTGCCAGCAGTCTACGGCGGGTGGGTCCCTACAATGAGCAGTTCTTC	CASSLRRVGPYNEQFF
TRBV19	TRBJ1-5	.	.	TGTGCCAATAGCCCGGGACCCCTCGGAGGGTATAGCAATCAGCCCCAGCATTTT	CANSPGPLGGYSNQPQHF
TRBV27	TRBJ2-2	.	.	TGTGCCAGCAGTTTAGGGGTGAGAGGGACACCAGGGGAGCTGTTTTTT	CASSLGVRGTPGELFF
TRBV6-5	TRBJ1-2	.	.	TGTGCCAGCAGTTACTCGTATGAGGGGGAGGATTATGGCTACACCTTC	CASSYSYEGEDYGYTF
TRBV18	TRBJ1-1	TRBD1	.	TGTGCCAGCTCCCCCAGGACAGGGACGAACACTGAAGCTTTCTTT	CASSPRTGTNTEAFF
TRBV9	TRBJ2-7	TRBD1	.	TGTGCCAGCAGCGCGGGGGACAGGAGTGCCTACGAGCAGTACTTC	CASSAGDRSAYEQYF
TRBV10-1	TRBJ1-1	.	.	TGCGCCAGCAGTGGGGGCACTGAAGCTTTCTTT	CASSGGTEAFF
TRBV29-1	TRBJ2-7	.	.	TGCAGCGTTGTGAGTCAGTCCTACGAGCAGTACTTC	CSVVSQSYEQYF
TRBV9	TRBJ2-7	TRBD2	.	TGTGCCAGCAGCCCTGGGGGGGGTCATTGGGAGCAGTACTTC	CASSPGGGHWEQYF
TRBV25-1	TRBJ1-1	.	.	TGTGCCAGCAGTGACGGTGAGGCTTTCTTT	CASSDGEAFF
TRBV11-2	TRBJ2-3	.	.	TGTGCCAGCAGCCCGAGGGTAGATACGCAGTATTTT	CASSPRVDTQYF
TRBV4-3	TRBJ2-2	.	.	TGCGCCAGCAGCCAAGTGGGGCAGACCGGGGAGCTGTTTTTT	CASSQVGQTGELFF
TRBV28	TRBJ1-4	TRBD1	.	TGTGCCAGCAGTTCGACAGGGGGCATCGGGGTGAATGAAAAACTGTTTTTT	CASSSTGGIGVNEKLFF
TRBV5-1	TRBJ2-7	.	.	TGCGCCAGCAGCTTGGGTCCGGCAGAGTCCTACGAGCAGTACTTC	CASSLGPAESYEQYF
TRBV28	TRBJ1-2	TRBD1	.	TGTGCCAGCAGTGCGGACAGGAGACGACCCGACCATGGCTACACCTTC	CASSADRRRPDHGYTF
TRBV11-2	TRBJ2-7	.	.	TGTGCCAGCAGCCCGTGGGGACCCTCCCCATACGAGCAGTACTTC	CASSPWGPSPYEQYF
TRBV9	TRBJ2-1	.	.	TGTGCCAGCAGCGCCGGCCAACCCGCGGATGAATCCTACAATGAGCAGTTCTTC	CASSAGQPADESYNEQFF
TRBV29-1	TRBJ1-2	.	.	TGCAGCGCTAAGGACGGGAGCTTGGGCTACACCTTC	CSAKDGSLGYTF
TRBV30	TRBJ2-5	.	once	TGTGCCTGGAGTGTAGTCCGAGAGACCCAGTACTTC	CAWSVVRETQYF
TRBV4-1	TRBJ1-4	.	.	TGCGCCAGCAGTCCCGAAGGCCGGATTGAAAAACTGTTTTTT	CASSPEGRIEKLFF
TRBV6-4	TRBJ1-1	.	.	TGTGCCAGCAGGAAGGCTAGCCTGAACACTGAAGCTTTCTTT	CASRKASLNTEAFF
TRBV15	TRBJ1-1	TRBD1	.	TGTGCCACCAGCAGGGACAGGGGAGAGGAAGCTTTCTTT	CATSRDRGEEAFF
TRBV7-2	TRBJ1-4	.	.	TGTGCCAGCAGCCCCAATGGCCGAGAAAAACTGTTTTTT	CASSPNGREKLFF
TRBV28	TRBJ1-4	.	.	TGTGCCAGCAGTTTATTTTCCAGTAATAATGAAAAACTGTTTTTT	CASSLFSSNNEKLFF
TRBV28	TRBJ1-2	.	.	TGTGCCAGCAGATACTATACCGGGATTTCCTATGGCTACACCTTC	CASRYYTGISYGYTF
TRBV27	TRBJ2-1	TRBD2	once	TGTGCCAGCAGTTCGCCCGGACTAGCGGGTTTTGATGAGCAGTTCTTC	CASSSPGLAGFDEQFF
TRBV7-9	TRBJ2-1	.	.	TGTGCCAGCAGCGCCGGCTCCTACAATGAGCAGTTCTTC	CASSAGSYNEQFF